Below, one T cell receptor (beta chain) is given with its context. This table comes from immunoSEQ multiplex PCR, and its TCRdb copy is limited to in-frame clones, with some not included. The sample includes 65,000 to 80,000 clones, roughly 82% of them seen just once. The sample is drawn from a study of blood T cell repertoires in COVID-19. Whole-study context: There were acute and convalescent COVID-19 samples, and they came from the United States, Italy and Spain. PBMCs, B-cell-depleted T cells, or T cells provided the cDNA or gDNA that made up the material.

CDR1 SGHTA and CDR2 FQGNSA come from the germline V gene. The CDR3 sequence is 17 residues long. The V end was cut by 5 bases, the J end by 0 bases, with 19 bases between. The sequenced material came from peripheral blood. The source of this sequence is a middle-aged man with acute or convalescent COVID-19. This chain joins TRBV7-2 and TRBJ1-1, with TRBD1 as a possible D gene (6 bases). The CDR3 coding sequence is TGTGCCAGCAGCATATATCCGGGACAAGCTATGAACACTGAAGCTTTCTTT. Translation: CASSIYPGQAMNTEAFF. Together with reference TRBV7-2 and TRBJ1-1, the CDR3 gives the full variable domain: GAGVSQSPSNKVTEKGKDVELRCDPISGHTALYWYRQSLGQGLEFLIYFQGNSAPDKSGLPSDRFSAERTGGSVSTLTIQRTQQEDSAVYLCASSIYPGQAMNTEAFFGQGTRLTVV.